These T cell receptor beta chains were read from a single sample in a study of human T cells and chemical hapten exposure. TCRdb processed the RACE reads anew with MiXCR; each CDR3 protein has one entry. This table holds some 84,000 distinct CDR3 sequences, 8.5% found once. The sequencing here drew on whole blood, taken in connection with sensitization to the hapten diphenylcyclopropenone (DPC). The source of these receptors is a middle-aged man with alopecia areata. Some clones in this sample may be carry-over from other donors' samples. Both conserved end residues are part of each CDR3. D genes are given only for firm matches. The size entry is marked missing in some rows and otherwise reads once, few, many or a size class.

D gene: NA; J gene: TRBJ2-2; clone size: many; V gene: TRBV9; CDR3 protein: CASSVAGPGELFF; CDR3 DNA: TGTGCCAGCAGCGTAGCCGGACCCGGGGAGCTGTTTTTT
D gene: TRBD1; J gene: TRBJ2-2; clone size: many; V gene: TRBV27; CDR3 protein: CASSFIGQVANTGELFF; CDR3 DNA: TGTGCCAGCAGTTTTATTGGACAGGTCGCGAACACCGGGGAGCTGTTTTTT
D gene: NA; J gene: TRBJ2-5; clone size: NA; V gene: TRBV5-4; CDR3 protein: CASSKSSVQETQYF; CDR3 DNA: TGTGCCAGCAGCAAATCTAGCGTTCAAGAGACCCAGTACTTC
D gene: TRBD2; J gene: TRBJ2-2; clone size: NA; V gene: TRBV7-2; CDR3 protein: CASSLDAGGIFRELFF; CDR3 DNA: TGTGCCAGCAGCTTAGACGCGGGAGGAATCTTCAGGGAGCTGTTTTTT
D gene: TRBD2; J gene: TRBJ2-2; clone size: NA; V gene: TRBV5-1; CDR3 protein: CASSPAGANTGELFF; CDR3 DNA: TGCGCCAGCAGCCCAGCGGGAGCGAACACCGGGGAGCTGTTTTTT
D gene: NA; J gene: TRBJ1-5; clone size: few; V gene: TRBV24-1; CDR3 protein: CATSDISVGQPQHF; CDR3 DNA: TGTGCCACCAGTGATATCAGTGTAGGTCAGCCCCAGCATTTT
D gene: TRBD1; J gene: TRBJ2-5; clone size: many; V gene: TRBV25-1; CDR3 protein: CASSAMDRAGETQYF; CDR3 DNA: TGTGCCAGCAGTGCGATGGACAGGGCCGGGGAGACCCAGTACTTC
D gene: TRBD1; J gene: TRBJ2-1; clone size: NA; V gene: TRBV14; CDR3 protein: CASSLRGLLAYNEQFF; CDR3 DNA: TGTGCCAGCAGCCTCAGGGGGTTGTTGGCCTACAATGAGCAGTTCTTC
D gene: NA; J gene: TRBJ2-1; clone size: NA; V gene: TRBV15; CDR3 protein: CATSGGTTYNEQFF; CDR3 DNA: TGTGCCACCAGCGGCGGTACCACCTACAATGAGCAGTTCTTC
D gene: NA; J gene: TRBJ1-2; clone size: few; V gene: TRBV5-1; CDR3 protein: CASSWGNTGGGRGGYTF; CDR3 DNA: TGCGCCAGCAGCTGGGGGAACACGGGCGGAGGGCGAGGCGGCTACACCTTC
D gene: NA; J gene: TRBJ1-2; clone size: NA; V gene: TRBV9; CDR3 protein: CASSGERVANYGYTF; CDR3 DNA: TGTGCCAGCAGCGGAGAGAGGGTAGCTAACTATGGCTACACCTTC
D gene: TRBD1; J gene: TRBJ1-1; clone size: many; V gene: TRBV20-1; CDR3 protein: CSAILTGSVRDTEAFF; CDR3 DNA: TGCAGTGCTATATTGACAGGGTCGGTGAGGGACACTGAAGCTTTCTTT
D gene: TRBD2; J gene: TRBJ2-7; clone size: many; V gene: TRBV20-1; CDR3 protein: CSAPSGTRRGEQYF; CDR3 DNA: TGCAGTGCCCCCAGCGGGACTAGGAGAGGCGAGCAGTACTTC
D gene: NA; J gene: TRBJ1-2; clone size: many; V gene: TRBV11-2; CDR3 protein: CASSRENGAINYGYTF; CDR3 DNA: TGTGCCAGCAGCCGTGAGAATGGGGCGATTAACTATGGCTACACCTTC
D gene: TRBD2; J gene: TRBJ2-1; clone size: NA; V gene: TRBV12-3/TRBV12-4; CDR3 protein: CASSLTSDYNEQFF; CDR3 DNA: TGTGCCAGCAGTTTAACTAGCGACTACAATGAGCAGTTCTTC
D gene: NA; J gene: TRBJ1-2; clone size: NA; V gene: TRBV6-2/TRBV6-3; CDR3 protein: CASSERIAYGYTF; CDR3 DNA: TGTGCCAGCTCGGAACGAATTGCCTATGGCTACACCTTC
D gene: TRBD1; J gene: TRBJ1-6; clone size: NA; V gene: TRBV28; CDR3 protein: CASSPGGGGYSPLHF; CDR3 DNA: TGTGCCAGCAGTCCAGGGGGCGGAGGCTATTCACCCCTCCACTTT
D gene: TRBD2; J gene: TRBJ2-1; clone size: many; V gene: TRBV6-6; CDR3 protein: CASSPGTSSLGEQFF; CDR3 DNA: TGTGCCAGCAGCCCCGGGACTAGCAGCCTGGGGGAGCAGTTCTTC
D gene: NA; J gene: TRBJ1-1; clone size: many; V gene: TRBV5-1; CDR3 protein: CASSLVAGEHTEAFF; CDR3 DNA: TGCGCCAGCAGCTTGGTAGCAGGGGAGCACACTGAAGCTTTCTTT
D gene: NA; J gene: TRBJ2-7; clone size: few; V gene: TRBV30; CDR3 protein: CAWTRAGYEQYF; CDR3 DNA: TGTGCCTGGACTCGGGCAGGGTACGAGCAGTACTTC
D gene: TRBD1; J gene: TRBJ1-4; clone size: many; V gene: TRBV28; CDR3 protein: CATTGATNEKLFF; CDR3 DNA: TGTGCCACCACAGGGGCAACTAATGAAAAACTGTTTTTT
D gene: NA; J gene: TRBJ2-7; clone size: few; V gene: TRBV29-1; CDR3 protein: CSVGIMGAYEQYF; CDR3 DNA: TGCAGCGTTGGAATAATGGGGGCCTACGAGCAGTACTTC
D gene: NA; J gene: TRBJ1-6; clone size: many; V gene: TRBV20-1; CDR3 protein: CSARDPQGPSPLHF; CDR3 DNA: TGCAGTGCTAGAGATCCTCAGGGACCTTCACCCCTCCACTTT
D gene: NA; J gene: TRBJ2-2; clone size: NA; V gene: TRBV3-1; CDR3 protein: CASSQGRGLGELFF; CDR3 DNA: TGTGCCAGCAGCCAGGGAAGGGGACTCGGGGAGCTGTTTTTT
D gene: NA; J gene: TRBJ2-7; clone size: few; V gene: TRBV5-6; CDR3 protein: CASSLRLGAVGSYEQYF; CDR3 DNA: TGTGCCAGCAGCTTGAGGCTGGGGGCGGTCGGTTCCTACGAGCAGTACTTC
D gene: TRBD1; J gene: TRBJ2-1; clone size: NA; V gene: TRBV20-1; CDR3 protein: CSARERTGKVNEQFF; CDR3 DNA: TGCAGTGCTAGAGAAAGGACAGGGAAAGTCAATGAGCAGTTCTTC
D gene: NA; J gene: TRBJ2-1; clone size: NA; V gene: TRBV7-2; CDR3 protein: CASSLVGYNEQFF; CDR3 DNA: TGTGCCAGCAGCTTAGTTGGGTACAATGAGCAGTTCTTC
D gene: NA; J gene: TRBJ2-1; clone size: NA; V gene: TRBV10-3; CDR3 protein: CAISSVRGEQFF; CDR3 DNA: TGTGCCATCAGTTCGGTTAGGGGCGAGCAGTTCTTC
D gene: TRBD1; J gene: TRBJ2-2; clone size: NA; V gene: TRBV5-1; CDR3 protein: CASSLVSGQTLGELFF; CDR3 DNA: TGCGCCAGCAGCTTGGTTTCGGGACAGACACTCGGGGAGCTGTTTTTT
D gene: TRBD2; J gene: TRBJ2-3; clone size: NA; V gene: TRBV20-1; CDR3 protein: CSASQREGADTQYF; CDR3 DNA: TGCAGTGCTAGTCAGCGGGAAGGGGCAGATACGCAGTATTTT
D gene: NA; J gene: TRBJ2-3; clone size: many; V gene: TRBV12-3/TRBV12-4; CDR3 protein: CASSPSRLRQYF; CDR3 DNA: TGTGCCAGCAGTCCATCAAGATTGAGGCAGTATTTT
D gene: NA; J gene: TRBJ2-1; clone size: NA; V gene: TRBV29-1; CDR3 protein: CSVDQGGGEQFF; CDR3 DNA: TGCAGCGTTGACCAGGGGGGGGGTGAGCAGTTCTTC
D gene: NA; J gene: TRBJ2-5; clone size: few; V gene: TRBV29-1; CDR3 protein: CSVEGRRKETQYF; CDR3 DNA: TGCAGCGTCGAGGGGCGGAGGAAAGAGACCCAGTACTTC
D gene: TRBD2; J gene: TRBJ2-1; clone size: many; V gene: TRBV12-3/TRBV12-4; CDR3 protein: CASSSFIAGGYNEQFF; CDR3 DNA: TGTGCCAGCAGTTCCTTTATAGCGGGAGGGTACAATGAGCAGTTCTTC
D gene: TRBD2; J gene: TRBJ2-5; clone size: NA; V gene: TRBV7-2; CDR3 protein: CASSRRTSDQETQYF; CDR3 DNA: TGTGCCAGCAGCCGAAGGACTAGCGACCAAGAGACCCAGTACTTC
D gene: NA; J gene: TRBJ1-1; clone size: few; V gene: TRBV10-3; CDR3 protein: CAISESAGYTEAFF; CDR3 DNA: TGTGCCATCAGTGAGTCGGCAGGGTACACTGAAGCTTTCTTT
D gene: TRBD2; J gene: TRBJ2-3; clone size: few; V gene: TRBV7-2; CDR3 protein: CASSLGALADADTQYF; CDR3 DNA: TGTGCCAGCAGCTTAGGTGCACTAGCGGATGCAGATACGCAGTATTTT
D gene: NA; J gene: TRBJ1-2; clone size: many; V gene: TRBV28; CDR3 protein: CASSSEIYGYTF; CDR3 DNA: TGTGCCAGCAGTTCGGAGATCTATGGCTACACCTTC
D gene: NA; J gene: TRBJ2-3; clone size: NA; V gene: TRBV20-1; CDR3 protein: CSAPKSGSTDTQYF; CDR3 DNA: TGCAGTGCGCCCAAAAGCGGAAGCACAGATACGCAGTATTTT
D gene: TRBD1; J gene: TRBJ2-1; clone size: few; V gene: TRBV30; CDR3 protein: CAFTKGTGYVNEQFF; CDR3 DNA: TGTGCCTTTACTAAGGGGACAGGGTATGTCAATGAGCAGTTCTTC
D gene: TRBD2; J gene: TRBJ2-5; clone size: many; V gene: TRBV20-1; CDR3 protein: CSARDLLAGVDETQYF; CDR3 DNA: TGCAGTGCTAGAGATCTTTTAGCGGGAGTTGATGAGACCCAGTACTTC
D gene: TRBD1; J gene: TRBJ1-5; clone size: many; V gene: TRBV29-1; CDR3 protein: CSVVDRNNQPQHF; CDR3 DNA: TGCAGCGTCGTGGACAGGAACAATCAGCCCCAGCATTTT
D gene: TRBD2; J gene: TRBJ2-7; clone size: many; V gene: TRBV20-1; CDR3 protein: CSARDPGSGRPLYEQYF; CDR3 DNA: TGCAGTGCTAGAGATCCGGGCAGCGGGAGGCCTCTCTACGAGCAGTACTTC
D gene: TRBD1; J gene: TRBJ1-4; clone size: few; V gene: TRBV5-5; CDR3 protein: CASSFTGDFNEKLFF; CDR3 DNA: TGTGCCAGCAGCTTCACAGGGGACTTTAATGAAAAACTGTTTTTT
D gene: NA; J gene: TRBJ1-5; clone size: many; V gene: TRBV20-1; CDR3 protein: CSASAGVSQPQHF; CDR3 DNA: TGCAGTGCTAGTGCAGGGGTAAGTCAGCCCCAGCATTTT
D gene: TRBD2; J gene: TRBJ2-1; clone size: few; V gene: TRBV6-5; CDR3 protein: CASSYRGLAGSYEQFF; CDR3 DNA: TGTGCCAGCAGTTATCGCGGACTAGCGGGAAGCTATGAGCAGTTCTTC
D gene: NA; J gene: TRBJ2-7; clone size: many; V gene: TRBV4-2; CDR3 protein: CASSQEVTYEQYF; CDR3 DNA: TGTGCCAGCAGCCAAGAAGTAACCTACGAGCAGTACTTC